This TCR beta chain comes out of a study of CD8+ T cells in alopecia areata (dated by TCRdb to the late 2010s). Describing the broader study: Treated patients were enrolled in an open-label pilot trial of oral tofacitinib at 5 to 10 mg twice daily for moderate-to-severe alopecia areata. Tofacitinib was given for 6 to 18 months, followed by 6 months of follow-up off drug to assess delayed response and recurrence. In humans, TCRbeta sequencing was performed on scalp tissue and on sorted CD4+ and CD8+ peripheral blood T cells from healthy controls and from patients with patchy or totalis/universalis alopecia areata. Scalp clonality was compared among normal scalp (n=4), patchy alopecia areata scalp (n=8), and alopecia totalis/universalis scalp (n=8). TCRbeta CDR3 regions were amplified by immunoSEQ multiplex PCR using 35 Vbeta forward and 13 Jbeta reverse primers. In both human patients and the C3H/HeJ mouse model, the study applied high-throughput TCRbeta sequencing to look at T cell clonal expansion in alopecia areata. Biopsies were taken from tofacitinib-treated patients at baseline and at 4 and 24 weeks of treatment, and a later scalp biopsy was taken in several of the tofacitinib-treated patients. RNA was obtained with the PAXgene miRNA kit for fixed scalp, the miRNeasy kit for PBMCs, and the RNeasy kit for mouse skin. Findings and caveats that apply to the study as a whole: Compared with mice, TCR sequences shared between patients were less clear, possibly partly because of HLA diversity across the patient population. Scalp TCR repertoire analysis is complicated because resident alphabeta T cells in normal human skin are also sequenced, whereas mouse skin is dominated by gammadelta T cells. Higher clonality and more expanded CD8+ clones were observed in lesional scalp than in normal scalp, particularly in alopecia totalis/universalis, a finding suggestive of antigenic drive.

The library was built by means of the immunoSEQ multiplex PCR assay. To provide template for TCR sequencing, every sample had RNA extracted and reverse transcribed into cDNA. First-strand cDNA was synthesized with SuperScript III using a 2:1 mix of oligo-dT and random hexamers. A synthetic immune receptor repertoire was used to gauge amplification bias, and whatever bias remained was removed computationally. Processing in the source paper ran as follows. After raw reads were preprocessed to remove errors, the CDR3 was defined following IMGT conventions as running from the conserved cysteine to phenylalanine. To get clonality, Shannon entropy was normalized by log2 of the number of productive unique TCRs and the result was subtracted from 1. CD4 or CD8 identity of scalp clones was inferred by cross-referencing scalp TCRbeta sequences with sorted blood CD4 and CD8 repertoires. In TCRdb, the immuneACCESS table is reduced to in-frame sequences with V and J assigned. These tables do not hold every clone; where another copy was compared, an unresolved V gene accounts for under half, and the others remain unexplained. D and trimming come from the DNA, and the V and J calls and clone size come from that table. Recorded for this sample are around 140,000 clones; about 90% of them occurred a single time. Of the sample, about 15% falls within the top ten clones.

The sample's time point, from its label and the paper: baseline before oral tofacitinib. Peripheral blood and lesional scalp punch biopsies were obtained from patients with alopecia areata. After PBMCs were isolated by density centrifugation and stained for CD3, CD4 and CD8, a FACSAria was used to sort CD4+ and CD8+ T cells. Sequences SGHDT (CDR1) and YYEEEE (CDR2) are obtained from the germline V gene. The V end loses 6 bases and the J end loses 2 bases, and a stretch of 11 bases separates them. From the cysteine through the phenylalanine, the CDR3 covers 13 amino acids. Solely the CDR3 DNA is kept, with 39 bases framed from the first base. About this clone: There is no known antigen for this receptor. The record has no base qualities; no much larger clone is one base away.

The TCR was taken from a human donor with alopecia areata. Recombination joined TRBV5-6 with TRBJ2-5; the D gene is unclear. Material: CD8+ T cells sorted from blood, obtained at week 0. The base sequence is TGTGCCAGCACCCTATCTATTCAAGAGACCCAGTACTTC. It encodes CASTLSIQETQYF. The full variable domain, with segments outside the CDR3 supplied by the reference TRBV5-6 and TRBJ2-5 proteins, appears as DAGVTQSPTHLIKTRGQQVTLRCSPKSGHDTVSWYQQALGQGPQFIFQYYEEEERQRGNFPDRFSGHQFPNYSSELNVNALLLGDSALYLCASTLSIQETQYFGPGTRLLVL.